This TCR beta chain was recovered during a study of blood T cell repertoires in COVID-19. Study details: Recovery among Cohort 3 donors was established by two negative PCRs, clearance, or symptom resolution.

Participants spanned ages about 18 to 95 years and resided in 20 to 30 US areas. Participants had their cohort set by participant-reported clinical history. How the authors handled the data: Estimation of nucleated cell counts was performed using reference gene primer amplification. Repertoires were generated with immunoSEQ multiplex PCR, while TCRdb's copy carries only in-frame clones and drops some. Clone size and V and J calls were adopted from that table, with D and trimming inferred from the DNA. The sample consists of fewer than 250,000 clones, about 88% of them appearing once. The clonotype was recovered from a woman in her 40s in a cohort exposed to, infected with or recovered from COVID-19 (not recorded which). Sequencing was done on a sample of PBMCs or T cells enriched from blood (not recorded which).

The CDR3 DNA reads as TGTGCCAGCAGCCAAAATGGACATTATGATAATTCACCCCTCCACTTT. Protein product: CASSQNGHYDNSPLHF. V and J are TRBV7-2 and TRBJ1-6; tentative D call: TRBD1 (5 bases). The V and J ends lost 5 bases and 5 bases respectively, with 16 bases between them. Per germline, CDR1 SGHTA and CDR2 FQGNSA. The CDR3 runs to 16 residues.